These T cell receptor beta chains were read from a single sample in a study of blood T cell repertoires in COVID-19. Generated by immunoSEQ multiplex PCR, the TCRdb table keeps only in-frame clones and is missing some. The sample comprises approximately 150,000 clones, 70% to 90% of which are singletons, and under 4.5% rests with the top ten. Sequencing was done on a sample of peripheral blood. These receptors were obtained from a woman in her seventies with acute or convalescent COVID-19. The conserved cysteine and the conserved F or W are not part of the CDR3 here. The D gene is left open where the match is weak. A row's size may be missing; if present it is once, few, many or a size class.

>.|TRBV18|TRBJ2-1|.
ASSPPWTGLFDYNEQF
>few|TRBV4-2|TRBJ2-7|.
ASSPSRMSSYEQY
>.|TRBV6-5|TRBJ1-2|TRBD1
ASSYSLQGGYGYT
>.|TRBV3-1/TRBV3-2|TRBJ1-2|.
ASSPPGAPNYGYT
>.|TRBV6-1|TRBJ1-2|.
ASSEGIVGYGYT
>.|TRBV7-9|TRBJ2-3|.
ASSFSAGRTDTQY
>once|TRBV24-1|TRBJ2-6|TRBD1
ATSDNRDRGPGANVLT
>.|TRBV6-5|TRBJ2-7|TRBD1
ASTFRDRDFYEQY
>.|TRBV2|TRBJ2-7|TRBD2
ASSAGRGLDEQY
>.|TRBV30|TRBJ1-3|.
AWSSGDNIPSGNTIY
>.|TRBV28|TRBJ2-5|TRBD2
ASSSRSTSGRSETQY